These 31 T cell receptor beta chains were sequenced from one sample in a study of blood T cell repertoires in COVID-19. Some clones are missing from TCRdb's copy, which holds only in-frame ones; the method was immunoSEQ multiplex PCR. Of hundreds of thousands of clones listed, around nine tenths are singletons. The specimen sequenced was peripheral blood. The origin of the receptors is a woman in her 70s with COVID-19, enrolled during active disease.

This clone has a count of ten or more. The rearrangement joins TRBV10-2 to TRBJ1-2; a weak D match, TRBD1 (5 bases). Germline CDR1 and CDR2: WSHSY and SAAADI. Between the trimmed V and J ends, which lost 5 bases and 4 bases, there was a span of 8 bases. This CDR3 has 12 amino acids. CDR3 bases: TGCGCCAGCAGTCTCGACAGCTATGGCTACACCTTC. Its translation: CASSLDSYGYTF.

The V and J genes are TRBV11-2 and TRBJ1-1; no reliable D call. The germline V gene encodes CDR1 SGHAT and CDR2 FQNNGV. The CDR3 totals 15 residues. Trimming left V 2 bases short and J 1 base short, with 11 bases between. The CDR3 region has the DNA TGTGCCAGCAGCTTAAAACCCAGGCAGAACACTGAAGCTTTCTTT. Its translation: CASSLKPRQNTEAFF.

The chain is built from TRBV12-3 or TRBV12-4 and TRBJ2-2, with a possible D match to TRBD1 (5 bases). V lost 9 bases and J lost 6, with 14 bases in between. This CDR3 has 13 amino acids. In DNA form, the CDR3 reads TGTGCCAGTAGCCTTGGGGCGTCCGGGGAGCTGTTTTTT. Translation: CASSLGASGELFF.

The V and J genes are TRBV30 and TRBJ2-7; D is unclear. Trimming took 7 bases from V and 1 from J, leaving 14 bases between them. CDR3 length equals 13 residues. Germline V gene lookup returns CDR1 GTSNPN and CDR2 SVGIG (reference sequence). The CDR3 loop reads CAYQSRSSYEQYF. DNA for the CDR3: TGTGCCTATCAGTCCAGGTCTTCCTACGAGCAGTACTTC.

V gene TRBV7-7 combines with J gene TRBJ2-3, with D hard to call. Per the germline V gene, CDR1 is SSHAT and CDR2 is FNYEAQ (reference sequence). The germline V and J ends were trimmed by 3 bases and 4 bases, with 11 bases remaining between them. CDR3 size: 14 residues. The CDR3 here is CASSFSPPPDTQYF. CDR3 sequence (DNA): TGTGCCAGCAGCTTTAGTCCCCCTCCAGATACGCAGTATTTT.

The V and J genes are TRBV19 and TRBJ2-2, with 8 bases lining up with TRBD1. V shed 2 bases and J 1 base; nucleotides not matched to a gene: 6. There are 17 residues in the CDR3. Germline-derived CDR1 and CDR2 are LNHDA and SQIVND (reference sequence). The CDR3 loop reads CASSIYAGTGNTGELFF. CDR3 DNA sequence: TGTGCCAGTAGTATATACGCCGGGACAGGGAACACCGGGGAGCTGTTTTTT.

A note on this clone: Because the CDR3 is missing its conserved closing phenylalanine or tryptophan, this is likely a read error. The DNA is left out, because the CDR3 cannot be placed on it with certainty; the CDR3 is given as TCRdb lists it. The CDR3 protein is CSARLFKRRGI. The chain carries TRBV20-1 and TRBJ2-7; TRBD2 is taken as the D call from the table, unchecked against the DNA. The CDR3 is 11 residues long, counting both termini. CDR1 DFQATT and CDR2 SNEGSKA come from the germline V gene (reference sequence).

The gene calls are TRBV18 and TRBJ2-7, with D possibly TRBD1 on 6 matching bases. V was clipped by 1 base and J by 2 bases, with 12 bases between them. The germline V gene encodes CDR1 KGHSH and CDR2 LQKENI. The CDR3 spans 15 residues. The CDR3 DNA is TGTGCCAGCTCACCACTGAACACAGGGACCTACGAGCAGTACTTC. Its translation: CASSPLNTGTYEQYF.

On this clone itself: The same CDR3 can be traced to other DNA sequences in this sample. The chain combines TRBV12-3 or TRBV12-4 with TRBJ1-2, with a tentative D call TRBD1 (5 bases). This CDR3 comprises 13 residues. Trimming removed 1 base from V and 7 bases from J, with 10 bases in between. The CDR3 nucleotides read TGTGCCAGCAGTTTAGAGGGAAGGGGTGGCTACACCTTC. Translating gives CASSLEGRGGYTF.

The chain combines TRBV27 with TRBJ1-6; D perhaps matches TRBD1 (6 bases). V shed 2 bases and J shed 5 bases, with 13 bases lying between them. This CDR3 is built from 16 residues. Germline V lookup: CDR1 MNHEY, CDR2 SMNVEV (reference sequence). CDR3 protein: CASSLAPGDHNSPLHF. In DNA form, the CDR3 reads TGTGCCAGCAGTTTAGCCCCAGGGGATCATAATTCACCCCTCCACTTT.

This clone has a single count. The V call is TRBV5-6, the J call TRBJ2-2, with D possibly being TRBD2 (5 bases). Per the germline V gene, CDR1 is SGHDT and CDR2 is YYEEEE. CDR3 length: 13 amino acids. Trimming left V 3 bases short and J 5 bases short, with 8 bases between. CDR3 sequence: CASSSRGTGELFF. CDR3 sequence (DNA): TGTGCCAGCAGCTCCCGGGGAACCGGGGAGCTGTTTTTT.

The rearrangement links TRBV19 to TRBJ2-7; 7 bases agree with TRBD1. CDR1 and CDR2 from the germline V gene are LNHDA and SQIVND (reference sequence). Trimming cost V 4 bases and J 5 bases; bases outside gene matches: 5. The CDR3 has 13 amino acids. CDR3 region: CASSNTGAHEQYF. The CDR3 nucleotides read TGTGCCAGTAGTAATACAGGGGCCCACGAGCAGTACTTC.

This clone was recorded only once. The rearrangement uses TRBV6-6 and TRBJ2-2, with a tentative D call TRBD1 (5 bases). The CDR3 spans 15 residues. Deletions cut 0 bases from V and 6 bases from J, with 11 bases between. Germline V gene lookup returns CDR1 MNHNY and CDR2 SVGAGI (reference sequence). The CDR3 nucleotides read TGTGCCAGCAGTTACTCGGCCCTAGGGGCCGGGGAGCTGTTTTTT. Its translation: CASSYSALGAGELFF.

The rearrangement joins TRBV7-7 to TRBJ2-3; 15 nucleotides line up with TRBD2. CDR1 is SSHAT, CDR2 FNYEAQ, per germline (reference sequence). This CDR3 spans 19 amino acids. The J segment lost 0 bases and the V segment lost 5 bases, leaving 9 bases of the junction unmatched. CDR3 amino acids: CASSPAVGTSGGSTDTQYF. In nucleotides, the CDR3 is TGTGCCAGCAGCCCGGCCGTAGGGACTAGCGGGGGGAGCACAGATACGCAGTATTTT. Full variable domain (rest looked up from reference TRBV7-7 and TRBJ2-3): GAGVSQSPRYKVTKRGQDVTLRCDPISSHATLYWYQQALGQGPEFLTYFNYEAQPDKSGLPSDRFSAERPEGSISTLTIQRTEQRDSAMYRCASSPAVGTSGGSTDTQYFGPGTRLTVL.

The J gene is TRBJ2-2, the V gene TRBV28, with 8 bases that match TRBD2. Per the germline V gene, CDR1 is MDHEN and CDR2 is SYDVKM. V lost 3 bases, J lost 5 bases, and 8 bases stayed unmatched. The CDR3 runs to 16 residues. In nucleotides, the CDR3 is TGTGCCAGCAGTTTCCCTGGGCCGGGGGGGACCGGGGAGCTGTTTTTT. It translates to CASSFPGPGGTGELFF.

The V and J genes are TRBV19 and TRBJ1-5; tentative D call: TRBD1 (6 bases). Germline CDR1 LNHDA, CDR2 SQIVND (reference sequence). The CDR3 runs 16 residues. V was trimmed by 4 bases and J by 4 bases, leaving 17 bases between them. The CDR3 nucleotides are TGTGCCAGTAGTAGAAACGAGGGAGGGGGTAATCAGCCCCAGCATTTT. The encoded protein is CASSRNEGGGNQPQHF.

This clone showed up just a few times. The chain joins TRBV21-1 to TRBJ2-5; whether TRBD2, the table's D call, matches the DNA was not checked. TRBV21-1 is flagged as a pseudogene. This CDR3 comprises 15 residues. The CDR3 is CASIAQRGLQETQYF. CDR3 sequence (DNA): TGTGCCAGCATAGCCCAGCGGGGTCTTCAAGAGACCCAGTACTTC.

The rearrangement uses TRBV27 and TRBJ2-1; possible D gene TRBD2, 5 bases. This CDR3 spans 12 amino acids. Between the trimmed V and J ends, which lost 6 bases and 8 bases, there was a span of 11 bases. Germline V gives CDR1 MNHEY, CDR2 SMNVEV (reference sequence). CDR3 region: CASSGGRDEQFF. Written as DNA, the CDR3 is TGTGCCAGCAGCGGAGGCCGGGATGAGCAGTTCTTC.

The J gene is TRBJ2-5, the V gene TRBV29-1; the D gene is possibly TRBD1 (6 bases). Germline V lookup: CDR1 SQVTM, CDR2 ANQGSEA. CDR3 length: 14 residues. V was shortened by 7 bases and J by 6 bases, with 21 bases between the two germline ends. The CDR3 sequence: CSALAWQGSKTQYF. The CDR3 bases are TGCAGCGCTTTGGCATGGCAGGGGAGCAAGACCCAGTACTTC.

The chain joins TRBV30 to TRBJ2-1; 13 positions match TRBD2. The J segment lost 7 bases and the V segment lost 2 bases, leaving 8 bases of the junction unmatched. The CDR3 spans 16 residues. CDR1 and CDR2 from the germline V gene are GTSNPN and SVGIG (reference sequence). The CDR3 sequence is CAWSFSTSGGLNEQFF. As DNA, the CDR3 is TGTGCCTGGAGTTTCTCGACTAGCGGGGGGTTGAATGAGCAGTTCTTC.

The chain couples TRBV6-1 to TRBJ2-3, with 7 bases fitting TRBD2. CDR3 length: 13 residues. Germline CDR1 MNHNS, CDR2 SASEGT. V trimming: 2 bases; J trimming: 8 bases; junction bases outside the gene matches: 4. The CDR3 bases are TGTGCCAGCAGTGAATCCTCGGGGGGTACGCAGTATTTT. As protein: CASSESSGGTQYF.

The chain uses TRBV19 and TRBJ1-4, with D unclear. Germline values: CDR1 LNHDA, CDR2 SQIVND (reference sequence). This CDR3 has 14 amino acids. The V and J ends lost 2 bases and 5 bases respectively, with 9 bases between them. This CDR3 reads CASSISRGNEKLFF. In DNA form, the CDR3 reads TGTGCCAGTAGTATATCCCGAGGAAATGAAAAACTGTTTTTT.

This chain links TRBV28 with TRBJ2-7; TRBD1 matches 8 bases. The V and J ends lost 6 bases and 2 bases, in that order; junction bases with no gene match: 9. This CDR3 is built from 15 residues. Germline CDR1 reads MDHEN; CDR2 reads SYDVKM. CDR3 in DNA: TGTGCCAGCAGGACCGGGACAGGAGTAACCTACGAGCAGTACTTC. Its protein product is CASRTGTGVTYEQYF.

The chain couples TRBV20-1 to TRBJ2-3, with D possibly matching TRBD1 (5 bases). The CDR3 runs to 13 residues. V dropped 3 bases and J dropped 3 bases, with 10 bases sitting between them. Germline-derived CDR1 and CDR2 are DFQATT and SNEGSKA (reference sequence). As DNA, the CDR3 is TGCAGTGCTAGTCCAAGGGGTACAGATACGCAGTATTTT. This gives the protein CSASPRGTDTQYF.

CDR3 amino acids: CASSGGTRREQFF. CDR3 DNA: TGTGCCAGCAGCGGGGGAACCCGTCGTGAGCAGTTCTTC. J is TRBJ2-1 and V is TRBV2, with D possibly matching TRBD2 (6 bases). This CDR3 has 13 amino acids. Per germline, CDR1 SNHLY and CDR2 FYNNEI. Trimming stripped 6 bases from V and 9 bases from J, with 15 bases between.

The rearrangement uses TRBV7-3 and TRBJ1-1, with 8 bases matching TRBD1. The CDR3 contains 14 residues. V gave up 5 bases and J gave up 1 base; unmatched junction bases: 3. The germline V gene has CDR1 SGHTA and CDR2 FQGTGA. The CDR3 DNA is TGTGCCAGCAGCCAGGGGGCCTCGAACACTGAAGCTTTCTTT. Translation: CASSQGASNTEAFF.

The J gene is TRBJ1-2, the V gene TRBV6-5, with a possible D match to TRBD1 (6 bases). This CDR3 region has 16 residues. With 0 bases removed from V and 0 bases from J, the gap between germline ends came to 11 bases. Germline V gene sequence: CDR1 MNHEY, CDR2 SVGAGI. CDR3 DNA: TGTGCCAGCAGTTACTCAGGACAGCCTTCTAACTATGGCTACACCTTC. Translation: CASSYSGQPSNYGYTF.

This CDR3 reads CASSFRTKSPLHF. The CDR3 bases are TGTGCCAGCAGTTTTCGGACTAAGTCACCCCTCCACTTT. This chain connects TRBV12-3 or TRBV12-4 to TRBJ1-6; D unclear. The germline V and J ends were trimmed by 3 bases and 10 bases, with 10 bases remaining between them. CDR3 length: 13 amino acids.

This clone appeared a single time. This chain uses TRBV2 with TRBJ2-5, with 11 bases aligning to TRBD2. CDR1 and CDR2 (germline): SNHLY, FYNNEI. The CDR3 length is 15 residues. V dropped 9 bases and J dropped 4; count of bases not matched to a gene: 10. Here the CDR3 reads CASEINSGGGETQYF. In DNA form, the CDR3 reads TGTGCCAGTGAGATAAATAGCGGGGGGGGAGAGACCCAGTACTTC.

The DNA for the CDR3 is TGCAGCGTTGTAGTAACAGGGCCCCCCTACGAGCAGTACTTC. This translates into CSVVVTGPPYEQYF. The genes are TRBV29-1 and TRBJ2-7; possible D gene TRBD1, 6 bases. V gave up 4 bases and J gave up 2 bases, with 15 bases separating them. The CDR3 has 14 amino acids. Germline values: CDR1 SQVTM, CDR2 ANQGSEA.

The chain links TRBV7-8 to TRBJ2-7; 7 bases align to TRBD2. Germline CDR1 and CDR2: SGHVS and FQNEAQ. V trimming: 4 bases; J trimming: 2 bases; junction bases outside the gene matches: 8. The CDR3 spans 15 residues. CDR3 protein: CASSSLREGPYEQYF. CDR3 coding DNA: TGTGCCAGCAGCTCACTCAGGGAGGGCCCCTACGAGCAGTACTTC.